This TCR beta chain was captured in a study of blood T cell repertoires in COVID-19. Clones were sequenced by immunoSEQ multiplex PCR, and TCRdb holds only the in-frame ones, with some missing. The repertoire has about 44,000 clones, over 70% of them found once; the top ten carry roughly 1.4%. Germline V gene data show CDR1 as SGHTA and CDR2 as FQGNSA. V lost 0 bases and J lost 5, with 7 bases in between. CDR3 length: 13 amino acids. In its sample, this clone was seen once. The TCR sequence derives from a woman aged 40 to 50 with acute or convalescent COVID-19. This chain connects TRBV7-2 to TRBJ1-1, with D possibly being TRBD1 (5 bases). The sequenced sample consisted of peripheral blood. CDR3 sequence reads: CASSLAPGTEAFF. CDR3 in DNA: TGTGCCAGCAGCTTAGCCCCAGGGACTGAAGCTTTCTTT. Variable domain in full (rest from reference TRBV7-2 and TRBJ1-1): GAGVSQSPSNKVTEKGKDVELRCDPISGHTALYWYRQSLGQGLEFLIYFQGNSAPDKSGLPSDRFSAERTGGSVSTLTIQRTQQEDSAVYLCASSLAPGTEAFFGQGTRLTVV.